Included here is one T cell receptor (beta chain) sequence, with context. The sample is drawn from a study of blood T cell repertoires in COVID-19. Study overall: PBMCs, B-cell-depleted T cells, or T cells provided the cDNA or gDNA that made up the material.

Method: immunoSEQ multiplex PCR; TCRdb's copy keeps in-frame clones and lacks some. Seen here are fewer than 250,000 clones, 84% observed once, and the top ten hold less than 20%. There are 13 residues in the CDR3. Per germline, CDR1 SQVTM and CDR2 ANQGSEA. V lost 6 bases and J lost 2; bases outside the gene matches: 6. Input material: peripheral blood. The sequence was collected from a human donor in a cohort sampled during active COVID-19. V usage is TRBV29-1 and J usage is TRBJ1-2; 7 positions agree with TRBD1. The CDR3 protein is CSVSGGQNYGYTF. Here the CDR3 DNA reads TGCAGCGTCTCAGGGGGGCAAAACTATGGCTACACCTTC.